This entry is about one T cell receptor beta chain. V lost 3 bases and J 6 bases, leaving 19 bases between the germline ends. Germline V lookup: CDR1 SGHRS, CDR2 YFSETQ. The CDR3 is made up of 15 amino acids. All enrollees were about 18 to 89 years old and from 24 US areas. This specimen belongs to a study of blood T cell repertoires in COVID-19. At the level of the study: Collection of acute and convalescent COVID-19 samples took place in the United States, Italy and Spain.

The method was immunoSEQ multiplex PCR; TCRdb's version includes in-frame clones alone and lacks a portion of them. The data contain 300,000 to 450,000 clones, 88% of them singletons. The origin of this receptor is a woman between 18 and 30 years old who had recovered from COVID-19. V usage is TRBV5-1 and J usage is TRBJ2-7, with a weak D call TRBD2 (6 bases). Source material: PBMCs or T cells enriched from blood (not recorded which). CDR3: CASSSGRGGVSEQYF. DNA for the CDR3: TGCGCCAGCAGCTCCGGGCGGGGCGGGGTAAGCGAGCAGTACTTC.